Below, one TCR beta chain is given with its context. This sample is drawn from a study of blood T cell repertoires in COVID-19. Turning to the study itself: COVID-19 samples collected from the United States, Italy and Spain covered acute and convalescent phases. T cells, B-cell-depleted T cells, or PBMCs provided the cDNA or gDNA that served as material.

The CDR3 has 13 amino acids. Germline V lookup: CDR1 LNHDA, CDR2 SQIVND (reference sequence). Trimming cost V 3 bases and J 3 bases, with 8 bases left between them. In the study's own analysis: Estimation of nucleated cell counts relied on the amplification of reference gene primers. Assay: immunoSEQ multiplex PCR; the TCRdb copy retains only in-frame clones and omits some. The DNA was the basis for D and trimming; V, J and clone size are from that table. The sample comprises about 160,000 clones, roughly 87% of which are singletons, and 4% to 5% rests with the top ten. Input material: peripheral blood. This chain connects TRBV19 to TRBJ1-2, with D tentatively TRBD1 (6 bases). This sequence originates from a woman aged 55-69 years with active or convalescent COVID-19. CDR3 coding DNA: TGTGCCAGTAGTATGGCAGGGGACTATGGCTACACCTTC. Translation gives CASSMAGDYGYTF.